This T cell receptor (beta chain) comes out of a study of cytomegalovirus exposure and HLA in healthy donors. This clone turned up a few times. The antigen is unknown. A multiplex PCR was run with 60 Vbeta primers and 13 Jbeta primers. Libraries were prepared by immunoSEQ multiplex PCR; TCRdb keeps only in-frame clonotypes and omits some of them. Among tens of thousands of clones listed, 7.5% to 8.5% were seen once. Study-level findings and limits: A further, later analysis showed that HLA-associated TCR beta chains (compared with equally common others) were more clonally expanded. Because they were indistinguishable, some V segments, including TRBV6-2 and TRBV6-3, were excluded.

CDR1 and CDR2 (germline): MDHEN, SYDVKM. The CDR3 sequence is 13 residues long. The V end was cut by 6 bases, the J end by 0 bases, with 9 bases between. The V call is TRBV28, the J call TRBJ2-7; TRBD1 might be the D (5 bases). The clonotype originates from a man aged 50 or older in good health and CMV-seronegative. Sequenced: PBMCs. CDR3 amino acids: CASSPGISYEQYF. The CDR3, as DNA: TGTGCCAGCAGCCCAGGGATCTCCTACGAGCAGTACTTC.